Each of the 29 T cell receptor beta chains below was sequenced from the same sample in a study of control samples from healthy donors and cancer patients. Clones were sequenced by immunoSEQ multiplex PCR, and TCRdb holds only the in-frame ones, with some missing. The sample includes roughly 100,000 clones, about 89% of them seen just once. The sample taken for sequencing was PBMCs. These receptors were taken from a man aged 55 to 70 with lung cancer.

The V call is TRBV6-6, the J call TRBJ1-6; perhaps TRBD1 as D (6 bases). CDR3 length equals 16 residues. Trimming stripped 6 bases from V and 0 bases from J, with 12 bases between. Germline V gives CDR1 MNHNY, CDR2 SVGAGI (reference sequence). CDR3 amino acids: CASSQNRVSYNSPLHF. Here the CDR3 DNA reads TGTGCCAGCAGCCAAAACAGGGTCTCCTATAATTCACCCCTCCACTTT.

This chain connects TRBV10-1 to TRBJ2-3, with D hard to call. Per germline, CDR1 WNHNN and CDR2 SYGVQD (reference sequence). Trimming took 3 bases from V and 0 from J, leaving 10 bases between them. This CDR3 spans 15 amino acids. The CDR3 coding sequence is TGCGCCAGCAGTGATTCAGGTTCTAGCACAGATACGCAGTATTTT. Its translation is CASSDSGSSTDTQYF.

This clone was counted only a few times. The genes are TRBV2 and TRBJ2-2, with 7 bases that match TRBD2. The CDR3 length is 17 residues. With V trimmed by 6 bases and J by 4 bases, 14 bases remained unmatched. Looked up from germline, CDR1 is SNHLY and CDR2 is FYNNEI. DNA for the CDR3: TGTGCCAGCAGCTTGACTAGCTCGGGGGTGGGCACCGGGGAGCTGTTTTTT. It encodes CASSLTSSGVGTGELFF.

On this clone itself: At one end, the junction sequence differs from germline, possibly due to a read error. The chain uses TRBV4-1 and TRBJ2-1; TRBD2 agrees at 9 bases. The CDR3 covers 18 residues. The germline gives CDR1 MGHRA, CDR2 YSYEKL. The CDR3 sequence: CASNQRAGGTYSYNEQFF. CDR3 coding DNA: TGCGCCAGCAACCAAAGAGCGGGGGGTACCTACTCCTACAATGAGCAGTTCTTC.

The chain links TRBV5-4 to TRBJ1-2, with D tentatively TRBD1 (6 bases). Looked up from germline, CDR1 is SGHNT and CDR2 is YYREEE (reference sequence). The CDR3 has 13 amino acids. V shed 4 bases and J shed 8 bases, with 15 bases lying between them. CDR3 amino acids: CASSLDPQGGYTF. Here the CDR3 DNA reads TGTGCCAGCAGCCTAGATCCCCAGGGGGGCTACACCTTC.

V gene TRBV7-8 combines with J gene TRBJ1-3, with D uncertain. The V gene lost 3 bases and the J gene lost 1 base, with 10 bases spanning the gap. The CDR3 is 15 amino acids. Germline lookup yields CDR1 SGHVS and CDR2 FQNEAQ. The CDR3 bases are TGTGCCAGCAGCTTTACTGCTGAATCTGGAAACACCATATATTTT. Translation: CASSFTAESGNTIYF.

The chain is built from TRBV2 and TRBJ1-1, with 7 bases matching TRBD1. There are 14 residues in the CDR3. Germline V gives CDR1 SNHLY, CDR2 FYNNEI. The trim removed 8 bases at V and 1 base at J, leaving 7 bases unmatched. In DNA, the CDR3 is TGTGCCAGCGGGGGGAGGACAGGGAACACTGAAGCTTTCTTT. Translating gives CASGGRTGNTEAFF.

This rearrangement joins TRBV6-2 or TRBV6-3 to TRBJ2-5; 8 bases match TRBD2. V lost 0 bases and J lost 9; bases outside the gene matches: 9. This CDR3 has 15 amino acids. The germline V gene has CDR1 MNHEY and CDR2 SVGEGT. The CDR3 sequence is CASSYSPGARGAQYF. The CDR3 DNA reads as TGTGCCAGCAGTTACTCCCCCGGGGCGCGGGGGGCCCAGTACTTC.

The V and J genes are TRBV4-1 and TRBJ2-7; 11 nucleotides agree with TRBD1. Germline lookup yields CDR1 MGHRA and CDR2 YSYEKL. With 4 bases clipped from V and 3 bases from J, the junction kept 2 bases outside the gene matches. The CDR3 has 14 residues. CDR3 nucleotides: TGCGCCAGCAGCCCGGGACAGGGGGGCTACGAGCAGTACTTC. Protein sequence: CASSPGQGGYEQYF.

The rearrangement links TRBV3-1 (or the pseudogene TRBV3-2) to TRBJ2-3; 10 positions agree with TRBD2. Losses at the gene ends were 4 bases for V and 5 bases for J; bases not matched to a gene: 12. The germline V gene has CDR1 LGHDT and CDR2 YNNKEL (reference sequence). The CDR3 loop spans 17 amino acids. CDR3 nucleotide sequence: TGTGCCAGCAGCCGCCTGTCGGTAGCGGGGGGCCAAGATACGCAGTATTTT. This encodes CASSRLSVAGGQDTQYF.

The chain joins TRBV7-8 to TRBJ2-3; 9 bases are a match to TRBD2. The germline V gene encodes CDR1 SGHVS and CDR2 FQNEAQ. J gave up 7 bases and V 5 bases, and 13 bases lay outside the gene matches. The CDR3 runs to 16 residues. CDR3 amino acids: CASSDLGGGGSHTQYF. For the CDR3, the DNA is TGTGCCAGCAGCGACTTGGGCGGGGGGGGCTCTCATACGCAGTATTTT.

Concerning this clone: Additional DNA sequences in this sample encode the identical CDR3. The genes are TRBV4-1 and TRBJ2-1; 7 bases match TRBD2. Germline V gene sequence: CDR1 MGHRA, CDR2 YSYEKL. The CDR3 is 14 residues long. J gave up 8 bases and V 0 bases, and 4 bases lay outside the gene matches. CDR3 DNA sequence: TGCGCCAGCAGCCAAGAGGAGCGGGGTCATGAGCAGTTCTTC. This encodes CASSQEERGHEQFF.

The CDR3 region is CASSSLRGQRAEAFF. DNA for the CDR3: TGCGCCAGCAGCTCCTTGAGGGGACAGCGGGCTGAAGCTTTCTTT. The chain carries TRBV5-1 and TRBJ1-1, with 7 bases aligning to TRBD1. Germline V CDR1 and CDR2: SGHRS, YFSETQ. This CDR3 region has 15 residues. V trimming: 3 bases; J trimming: 6 bases; junction bases outside the gene matches: 11.

CDR3 protein: CAISSNIGGGNSPLHF. For the CDR3, the DNA is TGTGCCATCAGCTCCAATATCGGGGGTGGCAATTCACCCCTCCACTTT. V is TRBV10-3 and J is TRBJ1-6; D may be TRBD1 (5 bases). V gave up 6 bases and J gave up 7 bases, with 19 bases separating them. The germline gives CDR1 ENHRY, CDR2 SYGVKD. The CDR3 has 16 amino acids.

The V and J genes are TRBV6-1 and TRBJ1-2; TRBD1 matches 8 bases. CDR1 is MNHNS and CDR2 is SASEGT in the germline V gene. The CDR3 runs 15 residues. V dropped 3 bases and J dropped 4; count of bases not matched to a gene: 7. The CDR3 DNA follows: TGTGCCAGCAGTGAGAAGACAGGGGAGCGCTATGGCTACACCTTC. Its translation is CASSEKTGERYGYTF.

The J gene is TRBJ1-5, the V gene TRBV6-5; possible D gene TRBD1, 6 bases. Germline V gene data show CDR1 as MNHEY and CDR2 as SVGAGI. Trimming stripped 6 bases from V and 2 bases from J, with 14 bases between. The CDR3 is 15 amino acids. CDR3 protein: CASRKGGLGNQPQHF. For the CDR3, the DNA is TGTGCCAGCAGGAAAGGGGGTCTCGGCAATCAGCCCCAGCATTTT.

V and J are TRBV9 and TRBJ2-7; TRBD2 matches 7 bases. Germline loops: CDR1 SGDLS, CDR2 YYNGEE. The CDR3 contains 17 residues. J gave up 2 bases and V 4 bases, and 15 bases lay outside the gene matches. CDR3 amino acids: CASSPRGSREETYEQYF. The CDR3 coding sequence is TGTGCCAGCAGCCCCCGCGGGAGCAGGGAAGAAACCTACGAGCAGTACTTC.

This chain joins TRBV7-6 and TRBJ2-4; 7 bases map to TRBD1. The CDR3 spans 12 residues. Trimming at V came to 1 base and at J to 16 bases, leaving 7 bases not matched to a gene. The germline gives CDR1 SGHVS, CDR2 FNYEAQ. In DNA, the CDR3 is TGTGCCAGCAGCTTAGTAAAGGGACAGATTTACTTC. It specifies CASSLVKGQIYF.

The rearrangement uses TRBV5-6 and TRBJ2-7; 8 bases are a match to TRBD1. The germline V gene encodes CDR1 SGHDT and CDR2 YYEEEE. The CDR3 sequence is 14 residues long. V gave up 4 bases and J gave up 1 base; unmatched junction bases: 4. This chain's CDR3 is CASSPRQGSYEQYV. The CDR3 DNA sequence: TGTGCCAGCAGCCCAAGACAGGGGTCCTACGAGCAGTACGTC.

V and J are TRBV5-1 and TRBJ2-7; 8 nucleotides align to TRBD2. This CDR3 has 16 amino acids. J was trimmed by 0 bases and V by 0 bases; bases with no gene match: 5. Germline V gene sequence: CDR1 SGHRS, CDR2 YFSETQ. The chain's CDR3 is CASSLAGTRHSYEQYV. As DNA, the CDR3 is TGCGCCAGCAGCTTGGCCGGGACTAGACACTCCTACGAGCAGTACGTC.

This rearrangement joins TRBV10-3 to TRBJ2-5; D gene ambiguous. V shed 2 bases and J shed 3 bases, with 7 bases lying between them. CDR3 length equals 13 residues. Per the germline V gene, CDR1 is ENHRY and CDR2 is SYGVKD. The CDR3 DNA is TGTGCCATCAGTGAGGGGCAGGAAGAGACCCAGTACTTC. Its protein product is CAISEGQEETQYF.

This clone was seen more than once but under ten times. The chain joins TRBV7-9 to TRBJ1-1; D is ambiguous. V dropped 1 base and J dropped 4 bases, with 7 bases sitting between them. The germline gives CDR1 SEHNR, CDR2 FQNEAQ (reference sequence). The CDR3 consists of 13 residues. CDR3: CASSLGLSTEAFF. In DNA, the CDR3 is TGTGCCAGCAGCTTAGGCCTAAGCACTGAAGCTTTCTTT.

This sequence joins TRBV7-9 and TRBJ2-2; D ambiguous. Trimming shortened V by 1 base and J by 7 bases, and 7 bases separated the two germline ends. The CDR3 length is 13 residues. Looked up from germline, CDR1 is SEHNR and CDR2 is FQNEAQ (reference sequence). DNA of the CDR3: TGTGCCAGCAGCTTAGAAGGGATCGGGGAGCTGTTTTTT. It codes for CASSLEGIGELFF.

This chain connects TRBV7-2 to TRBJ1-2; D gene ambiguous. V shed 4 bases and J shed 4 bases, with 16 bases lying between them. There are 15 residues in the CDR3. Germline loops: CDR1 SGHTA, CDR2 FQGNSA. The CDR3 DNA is TGTGCCAGCAGCTCCCCGGGCCGAGCGAGCTATGGCTACACCTTC. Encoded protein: CASSSPGRASYGYTF. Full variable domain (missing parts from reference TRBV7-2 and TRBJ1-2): GAGVSQSPSNKVTEKGKDVELRCDPISGHTALYWYRQSLGQGLEFLIYFQGNSAPDKSGLPSDRFSAERTGGSVSTLTIQRTQQEDSAVYLCASSSPGRASYGYTFGSGTRLTVV.

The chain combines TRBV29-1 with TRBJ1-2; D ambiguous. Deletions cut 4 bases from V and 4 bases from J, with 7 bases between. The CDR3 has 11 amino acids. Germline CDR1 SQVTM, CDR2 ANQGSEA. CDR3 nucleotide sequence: TGCAGCGTTGTGGCCTCCTATGGCTACACCTTC. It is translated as CSVVASYGYTF.

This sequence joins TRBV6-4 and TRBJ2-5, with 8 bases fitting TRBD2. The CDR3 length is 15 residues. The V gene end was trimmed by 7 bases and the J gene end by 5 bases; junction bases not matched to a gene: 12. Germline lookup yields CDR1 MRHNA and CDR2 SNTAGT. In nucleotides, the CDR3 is TGTGCCAGCACAGAGACTAGCGCAGGTTCGGAGACCCAGTACTTC. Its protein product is CASTETSAGSETQYF.

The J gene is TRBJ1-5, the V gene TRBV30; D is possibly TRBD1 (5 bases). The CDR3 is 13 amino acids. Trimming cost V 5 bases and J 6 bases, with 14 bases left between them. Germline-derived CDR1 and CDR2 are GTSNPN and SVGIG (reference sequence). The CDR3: CAWATVGTQPQHF. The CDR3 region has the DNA TGTGCCTGGGCGACAGTTGGGACTCAGCCCCAGCATTTT. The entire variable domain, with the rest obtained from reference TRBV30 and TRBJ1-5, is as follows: SQTIHQWPATLVQPVGSPLSLECTVEGTSNPNLYWYRQAAGRGLQLLFYSVGIGQISSEVPQNLSASRPQDRQFILSSKKLLLSDSGFYLCAWATVGTQPQHFGDGTRLSIL.

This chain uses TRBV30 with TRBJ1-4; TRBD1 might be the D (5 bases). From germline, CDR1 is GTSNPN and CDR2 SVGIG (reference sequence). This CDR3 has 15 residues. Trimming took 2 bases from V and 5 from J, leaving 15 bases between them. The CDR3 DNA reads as TGTGCCTGGAGTACCTCCGGGACGCCGAATGAAAAACTGTTTTTT. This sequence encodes CAWSTSGTPNEKLFF.

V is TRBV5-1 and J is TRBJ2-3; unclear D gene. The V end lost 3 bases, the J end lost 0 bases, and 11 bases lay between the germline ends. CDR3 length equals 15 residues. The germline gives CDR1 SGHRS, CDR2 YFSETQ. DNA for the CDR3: TGCGCCAGCAGCTCCTACGGGCCTAGCACAGATACGCAGTATTTT. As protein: CASSSYGPSTDTQYF. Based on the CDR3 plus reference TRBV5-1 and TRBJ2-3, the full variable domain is KAGVTQTPRYLIKTRGQQVTLSCSPISGHRSVSWYQQTPGQGLQFLFEYFSETQRNKGNFPGRFSGRQFSNSRSEMNVSTLELGDSALYLCASSSYGPSTDTQYFGPGTRLTVL.